A single sample gave rise to the 6 T cell receptor beta chains below, sequenced in a study of cytomegalovirus exposure and HLA in healthy donors. Researchers ran the PCR with 60 Vbeta and 13 Jbeta primers. The protocol was immunoSEQ multiplex PCR, while the TCRdb copy is restricted to in-frame clones and leaves out a portion. The data contain about 120,000 clones, under 80% of them singletons. Sequencing was done on a sample of PBMCs. All receptors derive from a man aged 60 to 75 in good health and CMV-seropositive.

This chain's CDR3 is CASSMNGRSSYEQYF. The CDR3 DNA reads TGTGCCAGTAGTATGAACGGGAGGAGCTCCTACGAGCAGTACTTC. V gene TRBV19 combines with J gene TRBJ2-7; TRBD2 agrees at 7 bases. The CDR3 has 15 residues. Germline V lookup: CDR1 LNHDA, CDR2 SQIVND (reference sequence). J was trimmed by 0 bases and V by 3 bases; bases with no gene match: 5.

This clone was seen more than once but under ten times. The CDR3 DNA reads TGTGCCAGCAGACCGGGACTAGGGAGGGAGCAGTTCTTC. It yields the protein CASRPGLGREQFF. This chain joins TRBV6-1 and TRBJ2-1; 8 bases are shared with TRBD2. Germline lookup yields CDR1 MNHNS and CDR2 SASEGT. The V segment lost 6 bases and the J segment 10 bases; nucleotides outside the gene matches: 8. The CDR3 loop spans 13 amino acids.

This clone was detected once. V usage is TRBV11-2 and J usage is TRBJ2-1; TRBD1 matches 7 bases. There are 15 residues in the CDR3. Losses at the gene ends were 8 bases for V and 2 bases for J; bases not matched to a gene: 9. The germline V gene encodes CDR1 SGHAT and CDR2 FQNNGV. This CDR3 is CASRRRDSPYNEQFF. The CDR3 bases are TGTGCCAGCCGTAGACGGGACAGCCCCTACAATGAGCAGTTCTTC.

The CDR3 DNA is TGTGCCAGCAGCTTTCGATCCCGAGCAACTAATGAAAAACTGTTTTTT. This gives the protein CASSFRSRATNEKLFF. The rearrangement joins TRBV7-9 to TRBJ1-4; no clear D gene. The germline CDR1 and CDR2 sequences are SEHNR and FQNEAQ (reference sequence). Deletions cut 3 bases from V and 0 bases from J, with 11 bases between. CDR3 length equals 16 residues. Drawing the rest from reference TRBV7-9 and TRBJ1-4, the complete variable domain is DTGVSQNPRHKITKRGQNVTFRCDPISEHNRLYWYRQTLGQGPEFLTYFQNEAQLEKSRLLSDRFSAERPKGSFSTLEIQRTEQGDSAMYLCASSFRSRATNEKLFFGSGTQLSVL.

This clone was recorded only once. The rearrangement joins TRBV7-9 to TRBJ2-1; maybe TRBD1 (5 bases). Germline CDR1 and CDR2: SEHNR and FQNEAQ (reference sequence). V shed 5 bases and J shed 3 bases, with 14 bases lying between them. This CDR3 has 15 residues. CDR3 sequence reads: CASSDPRDSYNEQFF. CDR3 DNA sequence: TGTGCCAGCAGCGACCCCCGCGACAGCTACAATGAGCAGTTCTTC.

The chain links TRBV27 to TRBJ1-1; TRBD1 is a possible D gene (5 bases). The V and J ends lost 3 bases and 1 base respectively, with 15 bases between them. Looked up from germline, CDR1 is MNHEY and CDR2 is SMNVEV (reference sequence). The CDR3 totals 16 residues. This CDR3 is CASSFSPGQGNTEAFF. For the CDR3, the DNA is TGTGCCAGCAGTTTCAGTCCTGGGCAGGGGAACACTGAAGCTTTCTTT.